A single sample is the source of the 26 T cell receptor beta chains below, sequenced in a study of molecular identifiers for immune sequencing clone quantification (dated by TCRdb to the late 2010s). The library was obtained by PCR. The data were produced on a NextSeq 500. In TCRdb, the public reads were trimmed at Q25 with fastp and aligned with MiXCR, with productive beta chains retained. Every CDR3 protein is listed once, alongside the most common genes and DNA of its rows. This sample comprises hundreds of thousands of distinct CDR3 sequences, 25% of them detected only once. The ten largest clonotypes hold 0.75% to 0.8% of the sample. Sequencing input: naive CD8+ T cells from blood, with Jurkat cell RNA spiked in. The sample's cell subset or site label is to be understood as: FACS-sorted CD8+CD4-CCR7+CD45RA+ naive T cells. These receptor sequences come from a human donor in good health. Some libraries in this study had Jurkat cell RNA spiked in.

Concerning this clonotype itself: A much larger clonotype is one base distant, so this may be a read error. V usage is TRBV7-8 and J usage is TRBJ2-2, with D perhaps TRBD2 (7 bases). With 3 bases removed from V and 5 bases from J, the gap between germline ends came to 19 bases. Looked up from germline, CDR1 is SGHVS and CDR2 is FQNEAQ. CDR3 length equals 17 residues. The CDR3 protein is CASSFRGRGAWTGELFF. In DNA form, the CDR3 reads TGTGCCAGCAGCTTTAGGGGACGGGGGGCGTGGACCGGGGAGCTGTTTTTT.

This clonotype was found many times. The chain's CDR3 is CASSSGTENTEAFF. The CDR3 coding sequence is TGTGCCAGCAGCTCCGGGACAGAGAACACTGAAGCTTTCTTT. The rearrangement joins TRBV7-3 to TRBJ1-1, with 7 nucleotides matching TRBD1. The length of the CDR3 is 14 residues. The germline V gene encodes CDR1 SGHTA and CDR2 FQGTGA. V lost 4 bases and J lost 1; bases outside the gene matches: 3.

With regard to this clonotype: Being one base from a much bigger clone, this may be a read error. The rearrangement uses TRBV11-2 and TRBJ2-7; D is tentatively TRBD1 or TRBD2 (5 bases each). The CDR3 sequence is 15 residues long. V lost 5 bases, J lost 1 base, and 15 bases lay in between. The germline CDR1 and CDR2 sequences are SGHAT and FQNNGV. The CDR3 here is CASSPGRIRSYEQYF. The CDR3 DNA is TGTGCCAGCAGCCCGGGACGTATAAGATCCTACGAGCAGTACTTC.

This clonotype was seen a handful of times. The chain recombines TRBV27 with TRBJ1-4, with TRBD1 as a possible D gene (5 bases). There are 12 residues in the CDR3. V gave up 5 bases and J gave up 8 bases, with 9 bases separating them. From germline, CDR1 is MNHEY and CDR2 SMNVEV (reference sequence). The CDR3: CASSPPGEKLFF. DNA of the CDR3: TGTGCCAGCAGTCCACCAGGGGAAAAACTGTTTTTT. Full variable domain (remainder filled in from reference TRBV27 and TRBJ1-4): EAQVTQNPRYLITVTGKKLTVTCSQNMNHEYMSWYRQDPGLGLRQIYYSMNVEVTDKGDVPEGYKVSRKEKRNFPLILESPSPNQTSLYFCASSPPGEKLFFGSGTQLSVL.

The V gene is TRBV29-1, the J gene TRBJ1-1; 8 nucleotides match TRBD1. The CDR3 contains 16 residues. CDR1 is SQVTM and CDR2 is ANQGSEA in the germline V gene. V lost 4 bases and J lost 4; bases outside the gene matches: 14. The CDR3 region has the DNA TGCAGCGTTGGGGTCTACAGGGGGGGAATGAGCACTGAAGCTTTCTTT. It specifies CSVGVYRGGMSTEAFF.

J is TRBJ2-7 and V is TRBV20-1; D unresolved. Germline assignment: CDR1 DFQATT and CDR2 SNEGSKA (reference sequence). Trimming stripped 3 bases from V and 6 bases from J, with 9 bases between. This CDR3 has 11 amino acids. The CDR3 here is CSASSSLEQYF. The CDR3 bases are TGCAGTGCTAGTTCTAGTCTCGAGCAGTACTTC.

This clonotype has ten or more counts. The chain combines TRBV6-2 or TRBV6-3 with TRBJ2-7; 9 bases are shared with TRBD2. CDR3 size: 15 residues. Looked up from germline, CDR1 is MNHEY and CDR2 is SVGEGT. V shed 2 bases, J shed 6 bases, and the junction held 8 bases outside the gene matches. Written as DNA, the CDR3 is TGTGCCAGCAGTTACATGGTAGCGGGAGCCGGCGAGCAGTACTTC. Its protein is CASSYMVAGAGEQYF.

In its sample, this clonotype was seen a few times. The J gene is TRBJ1-5, the V gene TRBV7-9; tentatively, D is TRBD1 (5 bases). The V end lost 3 bases, the J end lost 1 base, and 19 bases lay between the germline ends. CDR3 size: 18 residues. Germline loops: CDR1 SEHNR, CDR2 FQNEAQ (reference sequence). CDR3 DNA sequence: TGTGCCAGCAGCTTTTCGCCAGGGAGGGATATGAGCAATCAGCCCCAGCATTTT. It translates to CASSFSPGRDMSNQPQHF.

This clonotype was counted many times. The chain has TRBV6-2 or TRBV6-3 and TRBJ1-5; TRBD1 matches at 10 bases. The CDR3 consists of 16 residues. The germline CDR1 and CDR2 sequences are MNHEY and SVGEGT. Trimming cost V 6 bases and J 1 base; bases outside gene matches: 6. The CDR3 loop is CASRRQGASSNQPQHF. In DNA, the CDR3 is TGTGCCAGCAGGAGACAGGGGGCGTCGAGCAATCAGCCCCAGCATTTT.

There are a few counts of this clonotype. J is TRBJ2-1 and V is TRBV19; D is ambiguous. The CDR3 totals 14 residues. V was cut by 3 bases and J by 8 bases, with 14 bases left in between. CDR1 and CDR2 (germline): LNHDA, SQIVND (reference sequence). This CDR3 is CASSIDPIPHEQFF. CDR3 sequence (DNA): TGTGCCAGTAGTATTGACCCTATCCCCCATGAGCAGTTCTTC.

This rearrangement joins TRBV6-1 to TRBJ2-7; D is undetermined. This CDR3 has 13 residues. Germline loops: CDR1 MNHNS, CDR2 SASEGT. The V end was cut by 1 base, the J end by 3 bases, with 7 bases between. CDR3 DNA sequence: TGTGCCAGCAGTGAAGAAAACCACTACGAGCAGTACTTC. It encodes CASSEENHYEQYF.

In this sample, this clonotype turned up a few times. This chain connects TRBV27 to TRBJ2-3; the D is unclear. The CDR3 has 16 amino acids. Trimming stripped 5 bases from V and 2 bases from J, with 17 bases between. Germline assignment: CDR1 MNHEY and CDR2 SMNVEV (reference sequence). The CDR3 protein is CASSRLRDQDTDTQYF. The CDR3 nucleotides read TGTGCCAGCAGTCGCCTCAGAGATCAAGACACAGATACGCAGTATTTT.

This clonotype was counted only a few times. The gene calls are TRBV7-3 and TRBJ1-4; D remains ambiguous. Trimming shortened V by 9 bases and J by 3 bases, and 14 bases separated the two germline ends. CDR3 length: 14 residues. From germline, CDR1 is SGHTA and CDR2 FQGTGA. DNA of the CDR3: TGTGCCAGGGCCGCCCCAGGAGCTAATGAAAAACTGTTTTTT. Residues: CARAAPGANEKLFF.

At least ten counts were recorded for this clonotype. The genes are TRBV6-2 or TRBV6-3 and TRBJ2-3; 8 bases are a match to TRBD1. The CDR3 consists of 16 residues. Germline CDR1 MNHEY, CDR2 SVGEGT. J was trimmed by 2 bases and V by 2 bases; bases with no gene match: 6. The CDR3 loop is CASSYEEDRVTDTQYF. DNA of the CDR3: TGTGCCAGCAGTTACGAGGAGGACAGGGTCACAGATACGCAGTATTTT.

V usage is TRBV7-9 and J usage is TRBJ1-5; D is perhaps TRBD1 (5 bases). Per germline, CDR1 SEHNR and CDR2 FQNEAQ (reference sequence). The length of the CDR3 is 14 residues. V shed 4 bases and J shed 7 bases, with 14 bases lying between them. CDR3 nucleotides: TGTGCCAGCAGCTCGTTGGGGGAAGAGCAGCCCCAGCATTTT. Its translation: CASSSLGEEQPQHF. Using reference TRBV7-9 and TRBJ1-5 for the parts outside the CDR3, the full variable domain is DTGVSQNPRHKITKRGQNVTFRCDPISEHNRLYWYRQTLGQGPEFLTYFQNEAQLEKSRLLSDRFSAERPKGSFSTLEIQRTEQGDSAMYLCASSSLGEEQPQHFGDGTRLSIL.

In this sample, this clonotype turned up many times. The chain is built from TRBV25-1 and TRBJ1-1; 7 nucleotides match TRBD1. Trimming cost V 5 bases and J 5 bases; bases outside gene matches: 5. The germline V gene has CDR1 MGHDK and CDR2 SYGVNS. CDR3 length: 13 amino acids. The CDR3 reads CASSSTGWTEAFF. The CDR3 coding sequence is TGTGCCAGCAGTTCGACAGGGTGGACTGAAGCTTTCTTT.

This chain connects TRBV4-1 to TRBJ2-4; weak D call: TRBD2 (5 bases). The CDR3 consists of 16 residues. V lost 0 bases, J lost 0 bases, and 9 bases lay in between. CDR1 and CDR2 (germline): MGHRA, YSYEKL. CDR3 sequence: CASSQDSAVAKNIQYF. The CDR3 region has the DNA TGCGCCAGCAGCCAAGATTCAGCGGTAGCCAAAAACATTCAGTACTTC.

Note on this clonotype: This may be a read error: a much more frequent sequence differs by one nucleotide. Without the conserved terminal phenylalanine or tryptophan, this CDR3 likely stems from a read error. This chain links TRBV6-2 or TRBV6-3 with TRBJ1-1; 8 nucleotides agree with TRBD1. The CDR3 is made up of 11 amino acids. Germline-derived CDR1 and CDR2 are MNHEY and SVGEGT. J gave up 8 bases and V 6 bases, and 2 bases lay outside the gene matches. This chain's CDR3 is CASSRTGEAFL. CDR3 DNA sequence: TGTGCCAGCAGCCGGACAGGGGAAGCTTTCTTA.

Many counts were recorded for this clonotype. This sequence joins TRBV7-9 and TRBJ2-2; weak D call: TRBD2 (5 bases). In germline, CDR1 is SEHNR, CDR2 FQNEAQ (reference sequence). The CDR3 covers 16 residues. With 3 bases removed from V and 0 bases from J, the gap between germline ends came to 11 bases. The DNA of the CDR3 is TGTGCCAGCAGCTTCGCTAGCCTCGCGAACACCGGGGAGCTGTTTTTT. Translating gives CASSFASLANTGELFF. The full variable domain, rest sourced from reference TRBV7-9 and TRBJ2-2, is DTGVSQNPRHKITKRGQNVTFRCDPISEHNRLYWYRQTLGQGPEFLTYFQNEAQLEKSRLLSDRFSAERPKGSFSTLEIQRTEQGDSAMYLCASSFASLANTGELFFGEGSRLTVL.

This clonotype was found many times. The chain links TRBV5-1 to TRBJ2-3; 12 positions match TRBD2. CDR1 and CDR2 (germline): SGHRS, YFSETQ. The junction had 5 bases not matched to a gene; V was cut back by 4 bases and J by 2 bases. The CDR3 loop spans 16 amino acids. CDR3 in DNA: TGCGCCAGCAGCAGCGGGACTAGCGGGTTCACAGATACGCAGTATTTT. Amino acid sequence: CASSSGTSGFTDTQYF.

This clonotype was seen only once. The chain uses TRBV6-5 and TRBJ1-2, with D perhaps matching TRBD1 (5 bases). Germline CDR1 reads MNHEY; CDR2 reads SVGAGI. The V and J ends lost 2 bases and 4 bases respectively, with 26 bases between them. The CDR3 is 19 residues long. The DNA for the CDR3 is TGTGCCAGCAGTTACCTAATTTCCATCCAGGGCCCTATGTCCTATGGCTACACCTTC. Translating gives CASSYLISIQGPMSYGYTF.

The chain couples TRBV11-2 to TRBJ1-1, with D hard to call. V lost 0 bases, J lost 4 bases, and 21 bases lay in between. Germline assignment: CDR1 SGHAT and CDR2 FQNNGV. The CDR3 spans 18 residues. The CDR3 sequence: CASSLEPPWRESFTEAFF. The DNA for the CDR3 is TGTGCCAGCAGCTTAGAACCCCCTTGGCGGGAGTCCTTCACTGAAGCTTTCTTT.

With regard to this clonotype: A much more abundant neighbour one base away suggests this may be a read error. The chain is built from TRBV6-2 or TRBV6-3 and TRBJ2-2; perhaps TRBD1 as D (5 bases). The V gene's germline CDR1 is MNHEY and CDR2 SVGEGT. Trimming stripped 5 bases from V and 0 bases from J, with 19 bases between. The CDR3 is 18 residues long. Here the CDR3 DNA reads TGTGCCAGCAGTCAGATCTCCGACGGACAACCGAACACCGGGGAGCTGTTTTTT. It specifies CASSQISDGQPNTGELFF.

In this sample, this clonotype turned up many times. The chain links TRBV12-3 or TRBV12-4 to TRBJ1-1; D uncertain. Between the trimmed V and J ends, which lost 1 base and 0 bases, there was a span of 6 bases. CDR3 length: 14 amino acids. The CDR3 region is CASSLEVMNTEAFF. CDR3 coding DNA: TGTGCCAGCAGTTTAGAGGTGATGAACACTGAAGCTTTCTTT.

The chain carries TRBV20-1 and TRBJ2-1; 11 bases line up with TRBD2. The CDR3 spans 17 residues. Unmatched junction bases numbered 12, after V lost 4 bases and J lost 4 bases. The germline gives CDR1 DFQATT, CDR2 SNEGSKA (reference sequence). The CDR3 spells CSAKSPFSGGAYNEQFF. The DNA for the CDR3 is TGCAGTGCTAAATCGCCCTTTAGCGGGGGGGCGTACAATGAGCAGTTCTTC.

Regarding this clonotype: This clone may be a read error of a much larger clone one base away. The chain uses TRBV4-3 and TRBJ2-3, with D tentatively TRBD1 (6 bases). Trimming left V 0 bases short and J 2 bases short, with 18 bases between. The CDR3 contains 18 residues. CDR1 LGHNA and CDR2 YSLEER come from the germline V gene. The CDR3 DNA is TGCGCCAGCAGCCAAGAACTTAGGGACAAAGCGATCACAGATACGCAGTATTTT. Its protein product is CASSQELRDKAITDTQYF.